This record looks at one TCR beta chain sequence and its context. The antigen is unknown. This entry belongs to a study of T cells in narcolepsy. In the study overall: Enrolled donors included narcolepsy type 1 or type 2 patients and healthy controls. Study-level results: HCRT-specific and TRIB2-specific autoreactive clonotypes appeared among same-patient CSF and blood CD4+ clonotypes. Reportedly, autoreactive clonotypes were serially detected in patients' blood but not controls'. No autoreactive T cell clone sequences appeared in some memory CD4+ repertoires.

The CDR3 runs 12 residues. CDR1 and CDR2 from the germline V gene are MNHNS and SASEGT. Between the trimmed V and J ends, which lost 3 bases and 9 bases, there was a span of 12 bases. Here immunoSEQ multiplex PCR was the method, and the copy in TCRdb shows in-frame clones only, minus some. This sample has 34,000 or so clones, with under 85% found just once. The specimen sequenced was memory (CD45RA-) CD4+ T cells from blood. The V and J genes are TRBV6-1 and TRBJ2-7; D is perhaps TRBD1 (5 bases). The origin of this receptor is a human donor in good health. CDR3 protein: CASSEQGEMQYF. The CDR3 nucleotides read TGTGCCAGCAGTGAGCAGGGTGAAATGCAGTACTTC.